The 27 T cell receptor beta chains listed next were all sequenced from one sample in a study of cytomegalovirus exposure and HLA in healthy donors. Repertoires were generated with immunoSEQ multiplex PCR, while TCRdb's copy carries only in-frame clones and drops some. The profile shows over 150,000 clones, 86% of them singletons. Sequenced input: PBMCs. Every receptor here comes from a human donor in good health.

V usage is TRBV5-1 and J usage is TRBJ2-7; a possible D gene is TRBD2 (6 bases). Germline V gene sequence: CDR1 SGHRS, CDR2 YFSETQ. The CDR3 runs to 15 residues. V lost 4 bases and J lost 4, with 18 bases in between. CDR3 protein: CASSLNLAETYEQYF. In DNA form, the CDR3 reads TGCGCCAGCAGCCTCAACTTAGCGGAGACTTACGAGCAGTACTTC.

The gene calls are TRBV7-6 and TRBJ2-1; D is undetermined. There are 11 residues in the CDR3. Between the trimmed V and J ends, which lost 4 bases and 10 bases, there was a span of 8 bases. Germline loops: CDR1 SGHVS, CDR2 FNYEAQ. CDR3 sequence: CASSSAREQFF. The CDR3 DNA is TGTGCCAGCAGCTCCGCCCGGGAGCAGTTCTTC.

This clone was seen only once. The rearrangement joins TRBV4-3 to TRBJ2-7, with 8 positions matching TRBD1. The trim removed 5 bases at V and 4 bases at J, leaving 10 bases unmatched. This CDR3 region has 15 residues. The V gene's germline CDR1 is LGHNA and CDR2 YSLEER. The CDR3 DNA reads as TGCGCCAGCAGCTCTCGACAGGGGCAGGCGTACGAGCAGTACTTC. Translating gives CASSSRQGQAYEQYF.

The chain is built from TRBV2 and TRBJ2-1, with 8 bases identical to TRBD2. This CDR3 has 15 residues. Trimming at V came to 2 bases and at J to 6 bases, leaving 6 bases not matched to a gene. Germline V CDR1 and CDR2: SNHLY, FYNNEI. CDR3 in amino acids: CASSESSGGANEQFF. Here the CDR3 DNA reads TGTGCCAGCAGTGAATCGAGCGGGGGCGCCAATGAGCAGTTCTTC.

This chain connects TRBV7-2 to TRBJ2-1; D is ambiguous. The CDR3 runs 14 residues. The germline V gene encodes CDR1 SGHTA and CDR2 FQGNSA. V lost 1 base and J 10 bases, leaving 14 bases between the germline ends. The chain's CDR3 is CASSLGSPKQEQFF. In DNA, the CDR3 is TGTGCCAGCAGCTTAGGTTCCCCCAAACAGGAGCAGTTCTTC.

As regards this clone: Other DNA sequences in the sample encode the same CDR3. CDR3 coding DNA: TGTGCCAGCTCACCCGGGACAGGGGATGAAAAACTGTTTTTT. Amino acids: CASSPGTGDEKLFF. V is TRBV18 and J is TRBJ1-4, with 10 bases identical to TRBD1. Per the germline V gene, CDR1 is KGHSH and CDR2 is LQKENI. The CDR3 totals 14 residues. The V gene end was trimmed by 3 bases and the J gene end by 6 bases; junction bases not matched to a gene: 1. The full variable domain, rest sourced from reference TRBV18 and TRBJ1-4, is NAGVMQNPRHLVRRRGQEARLRCSPMKGHSHVYWYRQLPEEGLKFMVYLQKENIIDESGMPKERFSAEFPKEGPSILRIQQVVRGDSAAYFCASSPGTGDEKLFFGSGTQLSVL.

The chain employs TRBV7-9 and TRBJ1-4; no firm D call. Trimming shortened V by 1 base and J by 3 bases, and 15 bases separated the two germline ends. The CDR3 has 17 amino acids. From germline, CDR1 is SEHNR and CDR2 FQNEAQ (reference sequence). CDR3 sequence (DNA): TGTGCCAGCAGCTTAGGTAACAGTTTCGTGGCTAATGAAAAACTGTTTTTT. Encoded protein: CASSLGNSFVANEKLFF.

The genes are TRBV4-1 and TRBJ2-7; no reliable D call. CDR1 is MGHRA and CDR2 is YSYEKL in the germline V gene. V lost 2 bases and J 0 bases, leaving 8 bases between the germline ends. The CDR3 has 14 amino acids. The CDR3: CASSQLGHSYEQYF. Here the CDR3 DNA reads TGCGCCAGCAGCCAACTGGGCCACTCCTACGAGCAGTACTTC.

This clone came up once. This rearrangement joins TRBV28 to TRBJ1-1; no reliable D call. The CDR3 has 16 residues. Trimming cost V 8 bases and J 0 bases, with 19 bases left between them. Germline V gene lookup returns CDR1 MDHEN and CDR2 SYDVKM. The CDR3 nucleotides read TGTGCCAGCCGACGGGGTTGGGCGAACATGAACACTGAAGCTTTCTTT. As protein: CASRRGWANMNTEAFF.

This clone was seen a few times. V is TRBV4-1 and J is TRBJ1-2; 7 positions agree with TRBD1. J gave up 2 bases and V 0 bases, and 9 bases lay outside the gene matches. From germline, CDR1 is MGHRA and CDR2 YSYEKL. The CDR3 is made up of 17 amino acids. CDR3 bases: TGCGCCAGCAGCCAAGAGCAGGGGGGCTTTTTGAACTATGGCTACACCTTC. This gives the protein CASSQEQGGFLNYGYTF.

V usage is TRBV11-2 and J usage is TRBJ2-2; D is unresolved. The CDR3 runs 15 residues. The V gene's germline CDR1 is SGHAT and CDR2 FQNNGV. V lost 2 bases to trimming and J lost 4 bases, with 11 bases between them. The CDR3 protein is CASSLMVSGTGELFF. The DNA of the CDR3 is TGTGCCAGCAGCTTAATGGTTTCGGGCACCGGGGAGCTGTTTTTT.

This clone showed up just once. The chain links TRBV5-6 to TRBJ1-5; perhaps TRBD1 as D (5 bases). V gave up 4 bases and J gave up 5 bases, with 16 bases separating them. This CDR3 region has 15 residues. Per germline, CDR1 SGHDT and CDR2 YYEEEE. This CDR3 is CASSRTGLMYQPQHF. The CDR3 DNA sequence: TGTGCCAGCAGCCGAACAGGATTAATGTATCAGCCCCAGCATTTT.

The V call is TRBV27, the J call TRBJ2-1; 11 bases are a match to TRBD2. The CDR3 has 14 amino acids. Germline trimming cut 7 bases from V and 6 bases from J; bases unmatched to any gene: 5. The germline CDR1 and CDR2 sequences are MNHEY and SMNVEV (reference sequence). Written as DNA, the CDR3 is TGTGCCAGCACCGTACTAGCGGGAGTCAATGAGCAGTTCTTC. Residues: CASTVLAGVNEQFF.

This clone was seen just once. The chain combines TRBV27 with TRBJ2-1; 7 nucleotides agree with TRBD1. Germline V gene data show CDR1 as MNHEY and CDR2 as SMNVEV (reference sequence). This CDR3 has 14 residues. Trimming took 5 bases from V and 3 from J; bases not matched to a gene: 4. The CDR3 bases are TGTGCCAGCAGTGGATGGGACAGCTACAATGAGCAGTTCTTC. Translating it yields CASSGWDSYNEQFF.

The chain carries TRBV7-3 and TRBJ1-2; D is perhaps TRBD1 (5 bases). The germline V gene encodes CDR1 SGHTA and CDR2 FQGTGA. The CDR3 extends over 14 amino acids. With 5 bases removed from V and 2 bases from J, the gap between germline ends came to 12 bases. The CDR3 nucleotides read TGTGCCAGCAGCCCGGGGGTGGGAAACTATGGCTACACCTTC. Its translation: CASSPGVGNYGYTF.

This clone occurred a few times. This chain links TRBV21-1 with TRBJ1-2. TRBV21-1 is flagged as a pseudogene. The CDR3 contains 17 residues. The CDR3 protein is CASSKVRNLPPEDGYTF. The CDR3 bases are TGTGCCAGCAGCAAAGTTCGAAACCTTCCTCCGGAGGATGGCTACACCTTC.

This clone was seen only a few times. The V call is TRBV5-1, the J call TRBJ2-7; 8 nucleotides align to TRBD2. Trimming took 1 base from V and 2 from J; bases not matched to a gene: 2. Looked up from germline, CDR1 is SGHRS and CDR2 is YFSETQ. The CDR3 covers 14 residues. The CDR3 DNA reads TGCGCCAGCAGCTTGAGCGGGAGCGCCTACGAGCAGTACTTC. Encoded protein: CASSLSGSAYEQYF. The full variable domain, rest sourced from reference TRBV5-1 and TRBJ2-7, is KAGVTQTPRYLIKTRGQQVTLSCSPISGHRSVSWYQQTPGQGLQFLFEYFSETQRNKGNFPGRFSGRQFSNSRSEMNVSTLELGDSALYLCASSLSGSAYEQYFGPGTRLTVT.

The V call is TRBV19, the J call TRBJ2-7, with D perhaps TRBD2 (6 bases). The CDR3 extends over 14 amino acids. The germline CDR1 and CDR2 sequences are LNHDA and SQIVND (reference sequence). The germline V and J ends were trimmed by 6 bases and 2 bases, with 14 bases remaining between them. The CDR3 DNA reads TGTGCCAGTAGCTCCCCGGGGGAAACCTACGAGCAGTACTTC. Amino acid sequence: CASSSPGETYEQYF.

The chain recombines TRBV5-1 with TRBJ1-4; D is uncertain. The CDR3 loop spans 15 amino acids. Trimming shortened V by 1 base and J by 5 bases, and 12 bases separated the two germline ends. Germline V lookup: CDR1 SGHRS, CDR2 YFSETQ. This chain's CDR3 is CASSLQPAGNEKLFF. CDR3 nucleotides: TGCGCCAGCAGCTTGCAACCGGCAGGCAATGAAAAACTGTTTTTT.

The rearrangement links TRBV2 to TRBJ1-3, with TRBD1 as a possible D gene (6 bases). The CDR3 is 17 residues long. CDR1 SNHLY and CDR2 FYNNEI come from the germline V gene. Between the trimmed V and J ends, which lost 4 bases and 0 bases, there was a span of 16 bases. The CDR3 protein is CASSGYTGLSSGNTIYF. The CDR3 DNA is TGTGCCAGCAGTGGGTATACAGGGCTCAGCTCTGGAAACACCATATATTTT.

The chain couples TRBV7-8 to TRBJ1-5; TRBD1 matches 10 bases. Germline values: CDR1 SGHVS, CDR2 FQNEAQ. CDR3 size: 15 residues. V trimming: 5 bases; J trimming: 5 bases; junction bases outside the gene matches: 6. CDR3 in amino acids: CASSLRTGGDQPQHF. The CDR3, as DNA: TGTGCCAGCAGCCTCCGGACAGGGGGTGATCAGCCCCAGCATTTT.

The rearrangement joins TRBV30 to TRBJ2-1; D is unclear. Germline values: CDR1 GTSNPN, CDR2 SVGIG (reference sequence). The V gene lost 8 bases and the J gene lost 4 bases, with 6 bases spanning the gap. The CDR3 runs to 10 residues. The CDR3 spells CAGQYNEQFF. The DNA of the CDR3 is TGTGCCGGCCAGTACAATGAGCAGTTCTTC.

The chain employs TRBV7-6 and TRBJ1-3; TRBD1 matches at 8 bases. V was pared by 2 bases and J by 0 bases, with 6 bases of the junction left unmatched. This CDR3 comprises 17 residues. Germline assignment: CDR1 SGHVS and CDR2 FNYEAQ. The CDR3 here is CASSLTTGVPSGNTIYF. CDR3 DNA sequence: TGTGCCAGCAGCTTAACGACAGGGGTCCCCTCTGGAAACACCATATATTTT.

The J gene is TRBJ1-4, the V gene TRBV29-1, with TRBD1 identical over 8 bases. V was pared by 5 bases and J by 6 bases, with 8 bases of the junction left unmatched. The CDR3 is 14 residues long. Germline CDR1 and CDR2: SQVTM and ANQGSEA. DNA of the CDR3: TGCAGCGTTTCAGCATCGACAGGGGATGAAAAACTGTTTTTT. Its protein product is CSVSASTGDEKLFF.

The chain has TRBV5-1 and TRBJ2-3; 9 bases fit TRBD2. Trimming at V came to 4 bases and at J to 0 bases, leaving 6 bases not matched to a gene. There are 16 residues in the CDR3. Germline CDR1 is SGHRS and CDR2 is YFSETQ. In nucleotides, the CDR3 is TGCGCCAGCAGCCCCTTCCTAGCGGGAAGCACAGATACGCAGTATTTT. Translated, it gives CASSPFLAGSTDTQYF.

The chain has TRBV5-1 and TRBJ1-3, with D possibly being TRBD1 (5 bases). The CDR3 is made up of 16 amino acids. The V gene's germline CDR1 is SGHRS and CDR2 YFSETQ. The V end was cut by 4 bases, the J end by 1 base, with 15 bases between. CDR3 loop: CASSTATGQSGNTIYF. In DNA, the CDR3 is TGCGCCAGCAGCACCGCAACAGGACAATCTGGAAACACCATATATTTT.

V and J are TRBV30 and TRBJ1-5; D gene uncertain. The CDR3 covers 14 residues. Germline CDR1 GTSNPN, CDR2 SVGIG (reference sequence). The V end lost 0 bases, the J end lost 5 bases, and 11 bases lay between the germline ends. The CDR3 region has the DNA TGTGCCTGGAGTGTACTTAATGGAGATCAGCCCCAGCATTTT. It yields the protein CAWSVLNGDQPQHF.